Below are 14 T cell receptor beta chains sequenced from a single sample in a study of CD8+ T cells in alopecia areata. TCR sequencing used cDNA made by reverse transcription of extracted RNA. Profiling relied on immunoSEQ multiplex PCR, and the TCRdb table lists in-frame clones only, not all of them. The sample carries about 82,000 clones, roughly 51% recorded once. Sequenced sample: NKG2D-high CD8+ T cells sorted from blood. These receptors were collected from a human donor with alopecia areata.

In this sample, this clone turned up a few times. DNA of the CDR3: TGCAGCGTTGAACTGGGGGGCACTGAAGCTTTCTTT. Its protein is CSVELGGTEAFF. The chain joins TRBV29-1 to TRBJ1-1; a possible D gene is TRBD1 (5 bases). The germline V gene encodes CDR1 SQVTM and CDR2 ANQGSEA. The CDR3 covers 12 residues. Trimming removed 2 bases from V and 4 bases from J, with 8 bases in between.

The CDR3 loop is CASSHHRNQETQYF. The CDR3 DNA is TGTGCCAGCAGCCACCATCGGAACCAAGAGACCCAGTACTTC. The chain combines TRBV7-9 with TRBJ2-5; the D is unclear. Trimming took 5 bases from V and 0 from J, leaving 10 bases between them. The CDR3 is 14 residues long. From germline, CDR1 is SEHNR and CDR2 FQNEAQ (reference sequence). Full variable domain (missing parts from reference TRBV7-9 and TRBJ2-5): DTGVSQNPRHKITKRGQNVTFRCDPISEHNRLYWYRQTLGQGPEFLTYFQNEAQLEKSRLLSDRFSAERPKGSFSTLEIQRTEQGDSAMYLCASSHHRNQETQYFGPGTRLLVL.

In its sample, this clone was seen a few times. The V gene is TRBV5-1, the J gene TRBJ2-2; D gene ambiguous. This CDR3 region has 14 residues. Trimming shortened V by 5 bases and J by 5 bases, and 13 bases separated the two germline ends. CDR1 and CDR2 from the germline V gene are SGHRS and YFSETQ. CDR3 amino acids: CASRPSIETGELFF. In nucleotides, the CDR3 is TGCGCCAGCAGACCGAGTATCGAGACCGGGGAGCTGTTTTTT.

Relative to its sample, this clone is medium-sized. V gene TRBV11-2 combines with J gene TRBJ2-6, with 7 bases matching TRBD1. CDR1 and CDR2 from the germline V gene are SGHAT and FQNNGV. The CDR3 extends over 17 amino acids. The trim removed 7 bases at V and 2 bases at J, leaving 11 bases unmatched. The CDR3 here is CASTSAQGVAGANVLTF. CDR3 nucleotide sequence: TGTGCCAGCACCTCCGCCCAGGGGGTAGCTGGGGCCAACGTCCTGACTTTC.

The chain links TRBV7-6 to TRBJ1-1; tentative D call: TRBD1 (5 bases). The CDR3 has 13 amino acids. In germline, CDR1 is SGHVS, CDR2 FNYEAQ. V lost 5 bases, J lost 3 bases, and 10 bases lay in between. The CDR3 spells CASSAEGDTEAFF. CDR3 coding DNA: TGTGCCAGCAGCGCTGAAGGGGACACTGAAGCTTTCTTT.

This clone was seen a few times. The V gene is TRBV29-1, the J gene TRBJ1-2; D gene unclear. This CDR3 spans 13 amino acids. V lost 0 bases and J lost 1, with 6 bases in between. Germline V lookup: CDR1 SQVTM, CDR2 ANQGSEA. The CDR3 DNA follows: TGCAGCGTTGAAGAAAAGTATAACTATGGCTACACCTTC. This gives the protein CSVEEKYNYGYTF.

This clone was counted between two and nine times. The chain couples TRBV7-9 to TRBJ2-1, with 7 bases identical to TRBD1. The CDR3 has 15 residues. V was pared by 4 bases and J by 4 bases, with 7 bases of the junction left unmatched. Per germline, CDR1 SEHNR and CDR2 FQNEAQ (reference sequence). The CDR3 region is CASSSTGSPYNEQFF. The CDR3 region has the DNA TGTGCCAGCAGCTCGACAGGGTCCCCTTACAATGAGCAGTTCTTC.

This CDR3 is CASSQDRGGEKLFF. The CDR3 DNA is TGCGCCAGCAGCCAAGATCGCGGGGGCGAAAAACTGTTTTTT. The chain carries TRBV4-3 and TRBJ1-4; D is perhaps TRBD1 (6 bases). Trimming removed 0 bases from V and 8 bases from J, with 10 bases in between. This CDR3 is built from 14 residues. In germline, CDR1 is LGHNA, CDR2 YSLEER.

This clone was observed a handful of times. For the CDR3, the DNA is TGTGCCAGCTTAGCGGAGCACAATGAGCAGTTCTTC. This gives the protein CASLAEHNEQFF. The rearrangement links TRBV28 to TRBJ2-1, with TRBD2 as a possible D gene (6 bases). The V and J ends lost 8 bases and 5 bases respectively, with 10 bases between them. The CDR3 totals 12 residues. CDR1 MDHEN and CDR2 SYDVKM come from the germline V gene. Supplemented by reference TRBV28 and TRBJ2-1, the full variable domain reads DVKVTQSSRYLVKRTGEKVFLECVQDMDHENMFWYRQDPGLGLRLIYFSYDVKMKEKGDIPEGYSVSREKKERFSLILESASTNQTSMYLCASLAEHNEQFFGPGTRLTVL.

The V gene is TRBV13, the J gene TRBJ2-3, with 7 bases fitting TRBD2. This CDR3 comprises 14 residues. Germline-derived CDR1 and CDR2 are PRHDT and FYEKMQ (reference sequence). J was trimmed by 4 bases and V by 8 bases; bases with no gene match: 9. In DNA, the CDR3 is TGTGCCAGCGGATCGGGAGGCCGGTCAGATACGCAGTATTTT. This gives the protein CASGSGGRSDTQYF.

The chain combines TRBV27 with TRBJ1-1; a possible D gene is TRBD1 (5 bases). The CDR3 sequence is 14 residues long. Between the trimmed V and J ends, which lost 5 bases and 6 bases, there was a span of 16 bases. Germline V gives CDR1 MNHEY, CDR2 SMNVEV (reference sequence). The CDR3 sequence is CASSQGGGWAEAFF. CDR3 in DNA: TGTGCCAGCAGTCAGGGCGGTGGGTGGGCTGAAGCTTTCTTT.

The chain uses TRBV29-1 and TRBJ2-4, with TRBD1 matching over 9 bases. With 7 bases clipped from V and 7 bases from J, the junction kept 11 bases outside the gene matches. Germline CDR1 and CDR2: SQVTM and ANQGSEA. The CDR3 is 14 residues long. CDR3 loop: CSAVLGQGTNIQYF. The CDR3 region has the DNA TGCAGCGCGGTCTTAGGACAGGGGACGAACATTCAGTACTTC.

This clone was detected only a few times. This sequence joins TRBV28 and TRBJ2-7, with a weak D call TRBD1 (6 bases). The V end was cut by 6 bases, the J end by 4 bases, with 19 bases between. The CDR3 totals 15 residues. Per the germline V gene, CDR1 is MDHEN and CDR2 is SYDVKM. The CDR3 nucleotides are TGTGCCAGCAGCCCTTTTTCCGACAGGCTATACGAGCAGTACTTC. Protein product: CASSPFSDRLYEQYF. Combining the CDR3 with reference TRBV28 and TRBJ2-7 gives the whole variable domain DVKVTQSSRYLVKRTGEKVFLECVQDMDHENMFWYRQDPGLGLRLIYFSYDVKMKEKGDIPEGYSVSREKKERFSLILESASTNQTSMYLCASSPFSDRLYEQYFGPGTRLTVT.

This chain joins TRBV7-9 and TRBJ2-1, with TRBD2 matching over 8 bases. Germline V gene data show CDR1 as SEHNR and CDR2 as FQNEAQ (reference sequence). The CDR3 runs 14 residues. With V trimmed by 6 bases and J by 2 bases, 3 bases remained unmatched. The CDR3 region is CASRTSGTYNEQFF. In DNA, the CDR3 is TGTGCCAGCAGAACTAGCGGCACCTACAATGAGCAGTTCTTC.